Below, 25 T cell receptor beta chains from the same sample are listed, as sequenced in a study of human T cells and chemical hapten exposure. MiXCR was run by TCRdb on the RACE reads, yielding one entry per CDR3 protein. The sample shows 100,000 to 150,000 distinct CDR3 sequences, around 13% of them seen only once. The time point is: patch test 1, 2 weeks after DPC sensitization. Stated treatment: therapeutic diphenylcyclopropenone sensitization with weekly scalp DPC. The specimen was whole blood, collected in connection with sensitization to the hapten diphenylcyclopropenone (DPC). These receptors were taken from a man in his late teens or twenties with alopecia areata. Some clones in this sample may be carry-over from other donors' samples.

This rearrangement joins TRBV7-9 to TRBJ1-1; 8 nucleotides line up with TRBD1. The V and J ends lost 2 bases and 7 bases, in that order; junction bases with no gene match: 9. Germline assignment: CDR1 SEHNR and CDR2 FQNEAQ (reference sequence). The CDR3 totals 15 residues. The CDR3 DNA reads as TGTGCCAGCAGCTTACAAACAGGGGGACCGTTTGAAGCTTTCTTT. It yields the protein CASSLQTGGPFEAFF.

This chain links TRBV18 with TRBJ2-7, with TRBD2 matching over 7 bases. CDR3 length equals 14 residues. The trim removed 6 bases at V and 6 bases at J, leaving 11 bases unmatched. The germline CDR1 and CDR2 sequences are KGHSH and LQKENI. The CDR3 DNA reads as TGTGCCAGCTCTCTCAAATCGACGGGGGGCGAGCAGTACGTC. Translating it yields CASSLKSTGGEQYV.

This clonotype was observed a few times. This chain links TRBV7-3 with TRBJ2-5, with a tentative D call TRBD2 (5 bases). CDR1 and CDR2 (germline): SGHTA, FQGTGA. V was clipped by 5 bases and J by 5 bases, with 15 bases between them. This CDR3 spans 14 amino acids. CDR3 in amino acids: CASSRDPGGETQYF. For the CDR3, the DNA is TGTGCCAGCAGCCGGGATCCGGGCGGGGAGACCCAGTACTTC.

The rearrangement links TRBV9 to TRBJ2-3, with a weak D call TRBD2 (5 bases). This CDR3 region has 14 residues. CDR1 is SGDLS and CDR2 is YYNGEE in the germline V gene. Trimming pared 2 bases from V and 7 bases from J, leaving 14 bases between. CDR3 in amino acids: CASSVVTSLNTQYF. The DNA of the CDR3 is TGTGCCAGCAGCGTCGTCACTAGTCTGAATACGCAGTATTTT. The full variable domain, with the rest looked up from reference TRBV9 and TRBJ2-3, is DSGVTQTPKHLITATGQRVTLRCSPRSGDLSVYWYQQSLDQGLQFLIQYYNGEERAKGNILERFSAQQFPDLHSELNLSSLELGDSALYFCASSVVTSLNTQYFGPGTRLTVL.

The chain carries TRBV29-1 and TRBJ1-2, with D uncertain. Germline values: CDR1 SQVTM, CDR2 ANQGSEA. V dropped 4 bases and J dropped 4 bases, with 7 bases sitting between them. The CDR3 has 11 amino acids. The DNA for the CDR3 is TGCAGCGTTGTCGACGGCTATGGCTACACCTTC. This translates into CSVVDGYGYTF.

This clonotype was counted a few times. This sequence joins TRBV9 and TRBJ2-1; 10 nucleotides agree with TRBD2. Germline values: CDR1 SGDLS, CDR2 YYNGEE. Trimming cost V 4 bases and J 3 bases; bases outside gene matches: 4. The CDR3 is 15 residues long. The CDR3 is CASSSSSGGYNEQFF. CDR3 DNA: TGTGCCAGCAGCTCTTCTAGCGGGGGCTACAATGAGCAGTTCTTC.

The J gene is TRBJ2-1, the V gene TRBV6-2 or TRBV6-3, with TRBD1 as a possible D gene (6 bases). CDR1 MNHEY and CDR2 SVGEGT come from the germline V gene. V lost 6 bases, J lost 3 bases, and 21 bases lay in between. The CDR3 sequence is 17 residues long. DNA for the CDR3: TGTGCCAGCAGCCGCAACCGGGACACCTACTTCTACAATGAGCAGTTCTTC. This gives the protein CASSRNRDTYFYNEQFF.

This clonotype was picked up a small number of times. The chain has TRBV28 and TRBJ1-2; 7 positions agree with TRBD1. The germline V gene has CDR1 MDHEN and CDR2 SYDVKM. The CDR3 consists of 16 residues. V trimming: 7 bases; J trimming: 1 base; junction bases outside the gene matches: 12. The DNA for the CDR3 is TGTGCCAGCATCACGACCGGGACAGCTTTTAACTATGGCTACACCTTC. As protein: CASITTGTAFNYGYTF.

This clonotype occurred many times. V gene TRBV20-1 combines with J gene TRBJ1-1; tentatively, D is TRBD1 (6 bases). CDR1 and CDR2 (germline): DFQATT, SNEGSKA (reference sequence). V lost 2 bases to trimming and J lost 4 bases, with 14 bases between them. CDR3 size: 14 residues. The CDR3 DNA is TGCAGTGCTAGAAGCTACAGGGATCTCACTGAAGCTTTCTTT. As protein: CSARSYRDLTEAFF.

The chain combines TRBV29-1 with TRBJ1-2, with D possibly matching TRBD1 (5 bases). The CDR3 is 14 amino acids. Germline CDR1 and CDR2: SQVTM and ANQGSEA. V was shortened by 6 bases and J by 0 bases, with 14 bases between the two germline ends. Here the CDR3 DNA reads TGCAGCGTGGGGACCACGCTAACTAACTATGGCTACACCTTC. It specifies CSVGTTLTNYGYTF.

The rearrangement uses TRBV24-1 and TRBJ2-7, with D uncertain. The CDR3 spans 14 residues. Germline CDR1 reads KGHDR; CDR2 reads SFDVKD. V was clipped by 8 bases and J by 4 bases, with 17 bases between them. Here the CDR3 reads CATKGRAAKYEQYV. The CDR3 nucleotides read TGTGCCACCAAAGGACGGGCAGCTAAATACGAGCAGTACGTC.

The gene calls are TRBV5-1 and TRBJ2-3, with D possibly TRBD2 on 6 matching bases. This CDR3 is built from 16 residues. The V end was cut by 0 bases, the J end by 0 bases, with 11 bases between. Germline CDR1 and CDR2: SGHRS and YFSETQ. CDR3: CASSLDPGTSTDTQYF. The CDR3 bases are TGCGCCAGCAGCTTGGACCCCGGGACTAGCACAGATACGCAGTATTTT.

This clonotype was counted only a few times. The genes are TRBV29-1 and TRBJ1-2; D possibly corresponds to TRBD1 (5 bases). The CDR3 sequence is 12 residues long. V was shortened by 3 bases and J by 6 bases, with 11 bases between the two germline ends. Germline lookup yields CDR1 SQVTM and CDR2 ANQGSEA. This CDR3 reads CSVETRANGYTF. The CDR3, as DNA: TGCAGCGTTGAGACCAGGGCAAATGGCTACACCTTC.

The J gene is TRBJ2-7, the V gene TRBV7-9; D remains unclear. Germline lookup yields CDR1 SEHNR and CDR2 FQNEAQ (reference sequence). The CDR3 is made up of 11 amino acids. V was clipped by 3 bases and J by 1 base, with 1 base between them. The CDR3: CASSFSYEQYV. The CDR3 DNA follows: TGTGCCAGCAGCTTTTCCTACGAGCAGTACGTC.

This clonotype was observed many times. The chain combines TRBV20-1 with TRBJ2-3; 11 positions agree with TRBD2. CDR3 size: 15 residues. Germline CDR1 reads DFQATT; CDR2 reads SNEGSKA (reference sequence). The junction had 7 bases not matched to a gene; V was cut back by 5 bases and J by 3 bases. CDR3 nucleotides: TGCAGTGCTTCTGATAGCGGGGGGGGAACAGATACGCAGTATTTT. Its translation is CSASDSGGGTDTQYF.

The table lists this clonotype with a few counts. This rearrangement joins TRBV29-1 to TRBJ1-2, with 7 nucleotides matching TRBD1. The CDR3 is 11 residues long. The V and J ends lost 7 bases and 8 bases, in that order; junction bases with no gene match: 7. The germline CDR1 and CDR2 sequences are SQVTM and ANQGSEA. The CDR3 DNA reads TGCAGCGGCGGGACAGATCAAGGCTACACCTTC. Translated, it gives CSGGTDQGYTF. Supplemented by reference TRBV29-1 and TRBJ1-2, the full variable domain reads SAVISQKPSRDICQRGTSLTIQCQVDSQVTMMFWYRQQPGQSLTLIATANQGSEATYESGFVIDKFPISRPNLTFSTLTVSNMSPEDSSIYLCSGGTDQGYTFGSGTRLTVV.

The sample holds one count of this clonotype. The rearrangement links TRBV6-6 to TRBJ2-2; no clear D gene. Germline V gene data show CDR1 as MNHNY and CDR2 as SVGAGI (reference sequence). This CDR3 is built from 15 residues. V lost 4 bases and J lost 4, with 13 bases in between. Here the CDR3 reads CASSSGLTATGELFF. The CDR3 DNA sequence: TGTGCCAGCAGTTCGGGCCTGACCGCCACCGGGGAGCTGTTTTTT.

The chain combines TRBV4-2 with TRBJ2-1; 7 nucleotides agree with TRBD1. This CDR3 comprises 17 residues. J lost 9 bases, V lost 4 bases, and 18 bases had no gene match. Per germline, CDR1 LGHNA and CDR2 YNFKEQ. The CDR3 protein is CASSRELTGRQTSEQFF. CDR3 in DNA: TGTGCCAGCAGCCGAGAATTGACAGGGAGACAGACAAGTGAGCAGTTCTTC.

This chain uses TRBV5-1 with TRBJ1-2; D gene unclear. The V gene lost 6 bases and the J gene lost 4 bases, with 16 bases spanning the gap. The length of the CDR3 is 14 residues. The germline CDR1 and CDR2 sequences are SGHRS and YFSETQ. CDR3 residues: CASKDSLLPYGYTF. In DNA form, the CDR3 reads TGCGCCAGCAAGGATAGTCTCTTACCCTATGGCTACACCTTC. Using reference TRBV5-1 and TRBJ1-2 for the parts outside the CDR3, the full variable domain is KAGVTQTPRYLIKTRGQQVTLSCSPISGHRSVSWYQQTPGQGLQFLFEYFSETQRNKGNFPGRFSGRQFSNSRSEMNVSTLELGDSALYLCASKDSLLPYGYTFGSGTRLTVV.

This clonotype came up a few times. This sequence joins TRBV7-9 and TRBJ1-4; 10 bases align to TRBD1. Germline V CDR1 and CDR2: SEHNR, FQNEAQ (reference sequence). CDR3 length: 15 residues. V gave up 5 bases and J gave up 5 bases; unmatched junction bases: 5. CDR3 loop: CASSPQDRGNEKLFF. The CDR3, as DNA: TGTGCCAGCAGCCCCCAGGACAGGGGGAATGAAAAACTGTTTTTT.

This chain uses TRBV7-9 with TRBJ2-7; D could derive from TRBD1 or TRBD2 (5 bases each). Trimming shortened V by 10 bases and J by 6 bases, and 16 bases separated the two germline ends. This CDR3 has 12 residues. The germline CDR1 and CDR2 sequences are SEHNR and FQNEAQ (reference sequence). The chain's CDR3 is CATGHGVLEQYF. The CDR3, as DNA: TGTGCCACCGGACACGGGGTCCTCGAGCAGTACTTC.

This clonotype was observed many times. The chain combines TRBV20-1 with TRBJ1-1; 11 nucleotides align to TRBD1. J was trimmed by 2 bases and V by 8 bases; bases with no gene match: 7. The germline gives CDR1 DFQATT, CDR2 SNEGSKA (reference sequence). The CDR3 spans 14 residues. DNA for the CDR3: TGCAGTCCAGGACAGGGGGCCCGAAACACTGAAGCTTTCTTT. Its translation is CSPGQGARNTEAFF.

CDR3 in DNA: TGCGCCAGCAGCTTGGTATTGGGAGCAACTAATGAAAAACTGTTTTTT. Protein product: CASSLVLGATNEKLFF. The V call is TRBV5-1, the J call TRBJ1-4; the D is unclear. The V end was cut by 0 bases, the J end by 0 bases, with 9 bases between. The CDR3 extends over 16 amino acids. Germline assignment: CDR1 SGHRS and CDR2 YFSETQ.

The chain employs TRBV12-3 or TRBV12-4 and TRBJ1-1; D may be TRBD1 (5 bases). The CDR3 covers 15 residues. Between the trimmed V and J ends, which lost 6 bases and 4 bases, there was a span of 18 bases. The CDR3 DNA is TGTGCCAGCAGCCCCATGGGGGGATCGGTCACTGAAGCTTTCTTT. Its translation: CASSPMGGSVTEAFF.

CDR3 residues: CASSFGLEETQYF. The CDR3 DNA sequence: TGTGCCAGCAGCTTCGGACTAGAAGAGACCCAGTACTTC. The V gene is TRBV9, the J gene TRBJ2-5, with 7 bases that match TRBD2. V trimming: 4 bases; J trimming: 3 bases; junction bases outside the gene matches: 3. CDR3 length equals 13 residues. CDR1 and CDR2 (germline): SGDLS, YYNGEE.